This TCR beta chain was retrieved from a study of cytomegalovirus exposure and HLA in healthy donors. In the study overall: There were some 81 million unique TCRs (from HLA-typed donors) in an early data release. Study findings and constraints: Earlier findings revealed that most TCR beta V segments proved productive either about 90% or about 30% of the time. Across HLA loci, a later analysis found differing TCR association rates, with DRB1 most and HLA-C fewest. Among TCR beta chains of equal frequency, HLA-associated ones were more clonally expanded in a later analysis.

PCR involved 60 Vbeta and 13 Jbeta primers. The protocol was immunoSEQ multiplex PCR, while the TCRdb copy is restricted to in-frame clones and leaves out a portion. The sample includes about 180,000 clones, 75% to 80% of them seen just once. The sample holds a few counts of this clone. Its antigen is as yet unknown. The V and J ends lost 0 bases and 6 bases, in that order; junction bases with no gene match: 6. The CDR3 consists of 16 residues. The germline V gene has CDR1 LNHNV and CDR2 YYDKDF (reference sequence). Material: PBMCs. This rearrangement joins TRBV15 to TRBJ2-2, with 8 positions matching TRBD2. The sequence was collected from a man aged 35-49 years in good health and CMV-seropositive. The CDR3 DNA is TGTGCCACCAGCAGAGAGTTAGCGGGGCTGGCCGGGGAGCTGTTTTTT. Translation: CATSRELAGLAGELFF.